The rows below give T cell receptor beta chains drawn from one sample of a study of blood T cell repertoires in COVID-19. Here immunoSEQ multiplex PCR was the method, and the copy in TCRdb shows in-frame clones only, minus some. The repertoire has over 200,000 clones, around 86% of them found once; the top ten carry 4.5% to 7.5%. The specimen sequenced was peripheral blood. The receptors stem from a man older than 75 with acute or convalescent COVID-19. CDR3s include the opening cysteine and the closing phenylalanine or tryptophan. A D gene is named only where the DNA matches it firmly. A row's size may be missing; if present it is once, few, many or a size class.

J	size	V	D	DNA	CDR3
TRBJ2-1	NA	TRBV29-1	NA	TGCAGCGTTGACACTAGGCCGGAGGAGCAGTTCTTC	CSVDTRPEEQFF
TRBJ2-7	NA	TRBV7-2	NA	TGTGCCAGCAGCTTACCTCCGACAGGACCTACCTCCTACGAGCAGTACTTC	CASSLPPTGPTSYEQYF
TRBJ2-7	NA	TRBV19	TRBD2	TGTGCCAGTAGTATTGGGACTAGCGGCTCCTACGAGCAGTACTTC	CASSIGTSGSYEQYF
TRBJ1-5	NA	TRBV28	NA	TGTGCCAGCAGTTTACAGGGGCACAATCAGCCCCAGCATTTT	CASSLQGHNQPQHF
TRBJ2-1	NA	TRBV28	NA	TGTGCCAGCAGTTTCGGGAAAAGCTCCTACAATGAGCAGTTCTTC	CASSFGKSSYNEQFF
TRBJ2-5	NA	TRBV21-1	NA	TGTGCCAGCAGCAAAGTGCAGGGAGTCAGCGGGAGATTTCCAGAGACCCAGTACTTC	CASSKVQGVSGRFPETQYF
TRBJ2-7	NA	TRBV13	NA	TGTGCCAGCAGCTCGGTGACTAAAGGGTACGAGCAGTACTTC	CASSSVTKGYEQYF
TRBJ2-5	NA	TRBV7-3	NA	TGTGCCAGCAGCTTAGGGCCAGCCGCGGAGACCCAGTACTTC	CASSLGPAAETQYF
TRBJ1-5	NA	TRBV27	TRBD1	TGTGCCAGCAGTAGGGTATTAGGGACAGGGAATAGCAATCAGCCCCAGCATTTT	CASSRVLGTGNSNQPQHF
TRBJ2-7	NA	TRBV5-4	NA	TGTGCCAGCAGCCTAGGGGGAGGGTCTACCTACGAGCAGTACTTC	CASSLGGGSTYEQYF
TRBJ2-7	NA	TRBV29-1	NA	TGCAGCGTTGCTAGCCAATCGGGGCAGGGGCATAGATACGAGCAGTACTTC	CSVASQSGQGHRYEQYF
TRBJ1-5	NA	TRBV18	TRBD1	TGTGCCAGCTCCCGAACAGGGGGGGATCAGCCCCAGCATTTT	CASSRTGGDQPQHF
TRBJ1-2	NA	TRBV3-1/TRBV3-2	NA	TGTGCCAGCAGTCTCCGACTCCCTTACGGCTACACCTTC	CASSLRLPYGYTF
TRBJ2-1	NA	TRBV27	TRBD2	TGTGCCAGCAGTTTATCAACTAGCGGGATTAACAATGAGCAGTTCTTC	CASSLSTSGINNEQFF
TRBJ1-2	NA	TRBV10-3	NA	TGTGCCACCGTGGCTAGGGAATACGGAGGTGGCTACACCTTC	CATVAREYGGGYTF
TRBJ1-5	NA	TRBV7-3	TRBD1	TGTGCCAGCAGCTATTCACAGGGGATTCAGCCCCAGCATTTT	CASSYSQGIQPQHF
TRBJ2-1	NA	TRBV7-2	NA	TGTGCCAGCAGCTACTTGGGAGGACGGAATGAGCAGTTCTTC	CASSYLGGRNEQFF
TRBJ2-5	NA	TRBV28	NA	TGTGCCAGCAGTTTTCGCCAAAACCCGGAGTACTTC	CASSFRQNPEYF
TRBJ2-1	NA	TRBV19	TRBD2	TGTGCCAGTAGTATAGATAGGACTAGCGGGTCTAACTCCTACAATGAGCAGTTCTTC	CASSIDRTSGSNSYNEQFF
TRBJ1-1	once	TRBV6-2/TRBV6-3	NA	TGTGCCAGCAGTTACGGTACCAGCGCAAGATTT	CASSYGTSARF
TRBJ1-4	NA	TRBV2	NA	TGTGCCAGCAGTGAAGCTTGGGGCACGAATGAAAAACTGTTTTTT	CASSEAWGTNEKLFF
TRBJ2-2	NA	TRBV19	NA	TGTGCCAGTAGTAAACATAACCAGGGGAAGGCCGGGGAGCTGTTTTTT	CASSKHNQGKAGELFF
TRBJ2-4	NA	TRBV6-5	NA	TGTGCCAGCCCCCCTACCCGAGCCAAAAACATTCAGTACTTC	CASPPTRAKNIQYF
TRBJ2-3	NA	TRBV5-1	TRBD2	TGCGCCAGCAGCTTGGCACTAGCGGGCCGCACAGATACGCAGTATTTT	CASSLALAGRTDTQYF
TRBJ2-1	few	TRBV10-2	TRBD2	TGCGCCAGCAGTGACCCGGGAGGGGCGGGAGGGCCTCGTGGACGCAATGAGCAGTTCTTC	CASSDPGGAGGPRGRNEQFF
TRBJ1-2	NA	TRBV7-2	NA	TGTGCCAGCAGCCAGTTGCGGGGAGCTAACTATGGCTACACCTTC	CASSQLRGANYGYTF
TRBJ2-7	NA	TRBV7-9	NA	TGTGCCACCACGGTTTTGGGGGCGCAAAGCGAGCAGTACTTC	CATTVLGAQSEQYF
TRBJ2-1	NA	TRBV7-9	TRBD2	TGTGCCAGCAGCTTGACGACCAGCGGGAGGGTGCGGTTCTTC	CASSLTTSGRVRFF
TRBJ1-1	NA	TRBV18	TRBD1	TGTGCCAGCTCACCTGTGGAGGGGGCTATGAACACTGAAGCTTTCTTT	CASSPVEGAMNTEAFF
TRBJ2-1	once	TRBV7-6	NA	TGTGCCAGCAGCTTAAGGGACTCGAGCAATGAGCAGTTCTTC	CASSLRDSSNEQFF
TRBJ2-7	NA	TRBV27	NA	TGTGCCAGCAGTTTAGCGGGAAACTACGAGCAGTACTTC	CASSLAGNYEQYF
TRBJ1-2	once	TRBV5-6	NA	TGTGCCAGCAGACGTCCGGGGGGCGAACAGGATGGCTACACCTTC	CASRRPGGEQDGYTF
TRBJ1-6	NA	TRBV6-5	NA	TGTGCCAGCAAACAACCCGGGGTGGGTAATTCACCCCTCCACTTT	CASKQPGVGNSPLHF
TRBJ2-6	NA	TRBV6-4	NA	TGTGCCAGCAGTGTTTTCGCTGGGGCCAACGTCCTGACTTTC	CASSVFAGANVLTF
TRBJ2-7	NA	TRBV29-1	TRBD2	TGCAGCGTTGTATCTGGGGGACTAGCGGGAGGCTACGAGCAGTACTTC	CSVVSGGLAGGYEQYF
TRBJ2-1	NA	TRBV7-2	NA	TGTGCCAGCAGCTTAGGCCTAGTTAATGAGCAGTTCTTC	CASSLGLVNEQFF
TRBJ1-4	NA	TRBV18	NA	TGTGCCAGCTCACCGAACAAGAAAGATGAAAAACTGTTTTTT	CASSPNKKDEKLFF
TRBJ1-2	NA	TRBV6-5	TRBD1	TGTGCCAGCAGTTACACCGGACAGGGCTCTGGCTACACCTTC	CASSYTGQGSGYTF
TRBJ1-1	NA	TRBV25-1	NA	TGTGCCAGCATCGCACAGGCCTCCACTGAAGCTTTCTTT	CASIAQASTEAFF
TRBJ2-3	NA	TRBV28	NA	TGTGCCTTCAATAGGGCCGCTGGACTACCCAACACAGATACGCAGTATTTT	CAFNRAAGLPNTDTQYF
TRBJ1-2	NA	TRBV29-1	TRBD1	TGCAGCGTTGTCGGGGGACAGGGCCTTAGCTATGGCTACACCTTC	CSVVGGQGLSYGYTF
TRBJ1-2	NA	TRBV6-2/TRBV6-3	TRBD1	TGTGCCAGCAGCCGGGACAGGGACTATGGCTACACCTTC	CASSRDRDYGYTF
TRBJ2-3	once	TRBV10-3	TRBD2	TGTGCCATCAGTGAGTCGACTAGCGGAGATACGCAGTATTTT	CAISESTSGDTQYF
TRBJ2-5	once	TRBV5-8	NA	TGTGCCAGCACCCGCTCCCACAAAGAGACCCAGTACTTC	CASTRSHKETQYF
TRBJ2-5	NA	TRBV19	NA	TGTGCCAGTAGCGATACAGGGAGAGAGACCCAGTACTTC	CASSDTGRETQYF
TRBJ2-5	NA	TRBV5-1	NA	TGCGCCAGCAGCTCGGGGTGGGCGCTGGAGACCCAGTACTTC	CASSSGWALETQYF
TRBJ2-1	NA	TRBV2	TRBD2	TGTGCCAGCACCCTAGCGGGAGTTTGGAATGAGCAGTTCTTC	CASTLAGVWNEQFF
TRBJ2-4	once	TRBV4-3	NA	TGCGCCAGCAGCCAAGGTGACACCCCGGCCAAAAACATTCAGTACTTC	CASSQGDTPAKNIQYF
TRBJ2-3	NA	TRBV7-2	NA	TGTGCCAGCAGCCGTCGGCTAGCGAGCACAGATACGCAGTATTTT	CASSRRLASTDTQYF
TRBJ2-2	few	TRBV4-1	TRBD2	TGCGCCAGCAGCCAAGGACGGGGGGTTTCCGGCGGGGAGCTGTTTTTT	CASSQGRGVSGGELFF
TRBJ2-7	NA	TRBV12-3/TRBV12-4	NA	TGTGCCAGCAGTTTACGTAGCTCCTACGAGCAGTACTTC	CASSLRSSYEQYF
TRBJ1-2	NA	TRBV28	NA	TGTGCCAGCAGTCTAGGCTTTTATGGCTACACCTTC	CASSLGFYGYTF
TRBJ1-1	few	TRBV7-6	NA	TGTGCCAGCAGCCCCCGGACAGCAAAAAACACTGAAGCTTTCTTT	CASSPRTAKNTEAFF
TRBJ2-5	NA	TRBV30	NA	TGTGCCTGGAGTGACGGACAGATCTTACAAGAGACCCAGTACTTC	CAWSDGQILQETQYF
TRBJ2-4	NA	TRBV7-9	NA	TGTGCCAGCAGCTTAGGGACAGAAAACATTCAGTACTTC	CASSLGTENIQYF
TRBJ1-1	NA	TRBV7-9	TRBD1	TGTGCCAGCAGCTTCGACAGGGGGAGCACTGAAGCTTTCTTT	CASSFDRGSTEAFF
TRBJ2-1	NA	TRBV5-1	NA	TGCGCCAGCAGCTTGAGGTTCGGGAGCGGAGATGGGAATGAGCAGTTCTTC	CASSLRFGSGDGNEQFF
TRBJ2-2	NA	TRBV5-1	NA	TGCGCCAGCAGCTTGGGCGCCAGGCCGGACGGGGAGCTGTTTTTT	CASSLGARPDGELFF
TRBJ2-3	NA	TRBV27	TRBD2	TGTGCCAGCAGGATTCATACCGGGAGCGGGAGTCGAGGAAATACGCAGTATTTT	CASRIHTGSGSRGNTQYF